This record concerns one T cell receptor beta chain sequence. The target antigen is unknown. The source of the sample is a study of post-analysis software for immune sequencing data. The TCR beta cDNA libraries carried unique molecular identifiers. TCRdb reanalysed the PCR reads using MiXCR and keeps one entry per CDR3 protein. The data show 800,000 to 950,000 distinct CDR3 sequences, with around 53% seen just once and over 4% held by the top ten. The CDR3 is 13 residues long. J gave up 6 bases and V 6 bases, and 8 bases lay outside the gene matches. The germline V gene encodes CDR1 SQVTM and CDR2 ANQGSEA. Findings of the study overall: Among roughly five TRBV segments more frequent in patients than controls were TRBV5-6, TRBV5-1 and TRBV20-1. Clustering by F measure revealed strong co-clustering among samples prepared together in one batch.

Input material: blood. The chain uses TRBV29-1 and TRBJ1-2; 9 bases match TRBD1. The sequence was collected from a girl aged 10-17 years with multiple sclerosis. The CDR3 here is CSVRGTGRHGYTF. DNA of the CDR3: TGCAGCGTCCGCGGGACAGGGCGTCATGGCTACACCTTC.